This T cell receptor (beta chain) is drawn from a study of tumor and adjacent non-tumor tissue in lung cancer. Looked up from germline, CDR1 is MNHEY and CDR2 is SVGAGI. There are 16 residues in the CDR3. With regard to this clonotype: A junction boundary mismatches the germline segment, possibly from a read error.

This sample's RNA came from whole unsorted tissue. Chemotherapy-naive patients with new lung cancer underwent thoracic surgery in China, August–late 2014. Three rounds of nested PCR, following a modified ARM-PCR protocol, produced the TCRbeta library. MiXCR, run by TCRdb on the multiplex PCR reads, gives a single entry per CDR3 protein. The sample has over 60,000 distinct CDR3 sequences; about three quarters are singletons. Sequencing was done on a sample of lung tumor tissue. The chain recombines TRBV6-5 with TRBJ1-2, with D unresolved. This TCR came from a man in his 60s with non-small cell lung cancer. The CDR3 loop reads CAIAPTYAGRGYDYTF. The CDR3 region has the DNA TGTGCCATCGCGCCGACTTATGCGGGTCGAGGATATGACTACACCTTC.